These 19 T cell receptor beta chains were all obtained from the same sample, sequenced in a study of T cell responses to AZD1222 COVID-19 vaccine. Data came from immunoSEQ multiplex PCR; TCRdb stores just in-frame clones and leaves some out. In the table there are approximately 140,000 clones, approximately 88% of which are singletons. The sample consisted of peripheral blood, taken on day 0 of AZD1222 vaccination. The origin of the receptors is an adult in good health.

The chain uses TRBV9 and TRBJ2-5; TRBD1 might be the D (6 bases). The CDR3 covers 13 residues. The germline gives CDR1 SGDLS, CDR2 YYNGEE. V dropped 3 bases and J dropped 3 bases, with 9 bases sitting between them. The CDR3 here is CASSGSGEETQYF. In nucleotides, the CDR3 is TGTGCCAGCAGCGGTTCAGGGGAAGAGACCCAGTACTTC.

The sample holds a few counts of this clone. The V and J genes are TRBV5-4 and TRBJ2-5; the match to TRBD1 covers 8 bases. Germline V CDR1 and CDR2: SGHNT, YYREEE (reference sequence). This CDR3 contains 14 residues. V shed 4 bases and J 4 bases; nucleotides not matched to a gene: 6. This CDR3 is CASSNQGARETQYF. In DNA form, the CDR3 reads TGTGCCAGCAGCAACCAGGGGGCTAGAGAGACCCAGTACTTC.

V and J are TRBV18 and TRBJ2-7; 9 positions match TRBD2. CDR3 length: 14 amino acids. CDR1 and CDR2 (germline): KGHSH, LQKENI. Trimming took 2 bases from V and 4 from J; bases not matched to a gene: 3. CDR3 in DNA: TGTGCCAGCTCACCAGGGCTAGCGGGGTACGAGCAGTACTTC. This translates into CASSPGLAGYEQYF.

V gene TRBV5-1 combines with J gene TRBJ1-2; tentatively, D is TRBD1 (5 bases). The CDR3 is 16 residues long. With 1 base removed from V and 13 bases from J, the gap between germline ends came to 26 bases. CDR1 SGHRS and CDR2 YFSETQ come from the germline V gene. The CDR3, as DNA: TGCGCCAGCAGCTTGCTACTTCCAGGAGGAGGGGAGGACTGCACCTTC. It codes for CASSLLLPGGGEDCTF.

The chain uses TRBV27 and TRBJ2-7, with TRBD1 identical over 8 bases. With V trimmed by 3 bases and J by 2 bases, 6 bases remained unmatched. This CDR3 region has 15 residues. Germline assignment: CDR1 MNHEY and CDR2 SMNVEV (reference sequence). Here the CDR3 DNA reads TGTGCCAGCAGTTTTAGACAGGGGAGTACCTACGAGCAGTACTTC. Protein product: CASSFRQGSTYEQYF.

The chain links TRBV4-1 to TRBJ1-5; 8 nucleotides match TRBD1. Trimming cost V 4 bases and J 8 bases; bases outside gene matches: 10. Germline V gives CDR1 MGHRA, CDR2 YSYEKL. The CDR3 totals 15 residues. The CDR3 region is CASSLMDREFKPQHF. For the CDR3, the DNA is TGCGCCAGCAGCCTCATGGACAGGGAATTTAAGCCCCAGCATTTT.

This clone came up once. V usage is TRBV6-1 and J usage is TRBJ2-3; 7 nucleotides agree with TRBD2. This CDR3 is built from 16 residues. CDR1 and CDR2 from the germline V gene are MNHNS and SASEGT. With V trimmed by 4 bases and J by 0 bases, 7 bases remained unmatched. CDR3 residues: CASSGYLAASTDTQYF. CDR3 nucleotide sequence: TGTGCCAGCAGTGGGTATCTAGCGGCTAGCACAGATACGCAGTATTTT.

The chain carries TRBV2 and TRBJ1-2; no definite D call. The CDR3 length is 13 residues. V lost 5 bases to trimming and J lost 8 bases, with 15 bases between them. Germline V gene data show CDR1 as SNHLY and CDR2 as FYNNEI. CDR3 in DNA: TGTGCCAGCAGTATCCCGACGGCGCGCGGCTACACCTTC. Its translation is CASSIPTARGYTF.

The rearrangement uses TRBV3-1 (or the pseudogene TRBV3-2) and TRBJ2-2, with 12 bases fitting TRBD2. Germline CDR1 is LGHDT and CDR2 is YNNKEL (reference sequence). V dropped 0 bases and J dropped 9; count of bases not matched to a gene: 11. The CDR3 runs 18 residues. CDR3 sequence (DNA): TGTGCCAGCAGCCAAGAAGCGGTTACTAGCGGGAGGCGCCGGGAGCTGTTTTTT. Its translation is CASSQEAVTSGRRRELFF.

CDR3 in amino acids: CASSQRIGASGRGSYNEQFF. As DNA, the CDR3 is TGTGCCAGCAGCCAAAGGATCGGGGCTAGCGGGAGGGGTTCCTACAATGAGCAGTTCTTC. The chain combines TRBV3-1 (or the pseudogene TRBV3-2) with TRBJ2-1; the match to TRBD2 covers 12 bases. The length of the CDR3 is 20 residues. Germline trimming cut 2 bases from V and 1 base from J; bases unmatched to any gene: 12. Looked up from germline, CDR1 is LGHDT and CDR2 is YNNKEL (reference sequence).

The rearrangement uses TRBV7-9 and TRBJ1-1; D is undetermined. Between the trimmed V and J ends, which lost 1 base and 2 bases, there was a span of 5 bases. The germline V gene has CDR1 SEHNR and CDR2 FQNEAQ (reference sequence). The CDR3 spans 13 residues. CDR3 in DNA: TGTGCCAGCAGCTTAGAAACAAACACTGAAGCTTTCTTT. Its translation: CASSLETNTEAFF.

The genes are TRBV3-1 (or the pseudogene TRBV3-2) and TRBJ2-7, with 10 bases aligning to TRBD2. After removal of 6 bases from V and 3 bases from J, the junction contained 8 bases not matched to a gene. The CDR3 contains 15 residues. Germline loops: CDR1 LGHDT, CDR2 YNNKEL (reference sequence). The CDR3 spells CASRPGLAMNYEQYF. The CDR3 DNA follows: TGTGCCAGCAGACCGGGACTAGCGATGAACTACGAGCAGTACTTC.

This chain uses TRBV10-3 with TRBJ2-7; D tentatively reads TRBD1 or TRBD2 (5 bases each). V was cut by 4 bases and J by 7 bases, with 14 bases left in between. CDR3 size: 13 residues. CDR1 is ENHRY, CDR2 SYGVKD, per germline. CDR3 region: CAISGGSPGEQYF. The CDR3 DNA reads TGTGCCATCAGTGGGGGGTCCCCAGGGGAGCAGTACTTC.

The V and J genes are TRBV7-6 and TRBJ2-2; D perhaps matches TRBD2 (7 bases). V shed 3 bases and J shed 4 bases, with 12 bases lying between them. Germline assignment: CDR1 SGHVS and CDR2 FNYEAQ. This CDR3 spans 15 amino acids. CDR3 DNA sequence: TGTGCCAGCAGCTTGTTTGGGGGGGCCACCGGGGAGCTGTTTTTT. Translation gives CASSLFGGATGELFF.

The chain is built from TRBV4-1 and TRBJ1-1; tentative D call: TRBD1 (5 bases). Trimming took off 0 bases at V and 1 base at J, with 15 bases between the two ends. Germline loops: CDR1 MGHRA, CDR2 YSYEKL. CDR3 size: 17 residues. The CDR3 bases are TGCGCCAGCAGCCAAGATCCGTCAGGGTGGAGGAACACTGAAGCTTTCTTT. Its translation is CASSQDPSGWRNTEAFF.

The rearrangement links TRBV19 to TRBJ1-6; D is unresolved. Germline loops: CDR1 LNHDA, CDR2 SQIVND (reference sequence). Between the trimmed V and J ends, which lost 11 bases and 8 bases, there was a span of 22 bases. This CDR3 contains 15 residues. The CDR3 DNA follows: TGTGCCGCATTCGTGAGGTTGTTGGGCCATTCACCCCTCCACTTT. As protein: CAAFVRLLGHSPLHF.

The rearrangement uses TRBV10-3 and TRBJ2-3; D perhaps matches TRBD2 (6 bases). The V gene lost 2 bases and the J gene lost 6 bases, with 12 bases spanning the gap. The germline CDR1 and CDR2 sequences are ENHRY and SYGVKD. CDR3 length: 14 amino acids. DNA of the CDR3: TGTGCCATCAGTGAGGGGGACTTATCGGATACGCAGTATTTT. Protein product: CAISEGDLSDTQYF.

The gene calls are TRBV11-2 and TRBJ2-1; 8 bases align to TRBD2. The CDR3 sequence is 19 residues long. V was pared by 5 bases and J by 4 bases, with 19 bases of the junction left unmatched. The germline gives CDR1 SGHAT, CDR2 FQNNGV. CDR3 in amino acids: CASSHPRGGALKKYNEQFF. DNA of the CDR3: TGTGCCAGCAGCCACCCCCGGGGGGGCGCGTTAAAAAAATACAATGAGCAGTTCTTC. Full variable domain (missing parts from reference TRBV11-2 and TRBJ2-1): EAGVAQSPRYKIIEKRQSVAFWCNPISGHATLYWYQQILGQGPKLLIQFQNNGVVDDSQLPKDRFSAERLKGVDSTLKIQPAKLEDSAVYLCASSHPRGGALKKYNEQFFGPGTRLTVL.

This CDR3 is CASSSGYYGYTF. The CDR3 region has the DNA TGTGCCAGCAGTTCCGGGTACTATGGCTACACCTTC. This rearrangement joins TRBV28 to TRBJ1-2, with no clear D. V lost 4 bases and J 3 bases, leaving 6 bases between the germline ends. CDR1 is MDHEN and CDR2 is SYDVKM in the germline V gene. The CDR3 loop spans 12 amino acids.